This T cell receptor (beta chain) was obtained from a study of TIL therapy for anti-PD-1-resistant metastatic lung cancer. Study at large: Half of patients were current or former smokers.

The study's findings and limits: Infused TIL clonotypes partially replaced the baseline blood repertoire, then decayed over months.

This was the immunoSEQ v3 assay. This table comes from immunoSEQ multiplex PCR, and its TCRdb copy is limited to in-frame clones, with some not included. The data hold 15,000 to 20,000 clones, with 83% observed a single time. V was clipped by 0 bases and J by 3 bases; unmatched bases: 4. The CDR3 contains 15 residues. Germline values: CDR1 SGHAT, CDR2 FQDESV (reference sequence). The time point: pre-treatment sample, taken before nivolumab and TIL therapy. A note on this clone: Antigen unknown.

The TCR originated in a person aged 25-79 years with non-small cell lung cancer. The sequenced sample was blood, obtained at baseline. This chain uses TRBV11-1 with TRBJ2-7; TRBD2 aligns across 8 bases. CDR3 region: CASSLAALAGYEQYF. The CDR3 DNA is TGTGCCAGCAGCTTAGCAGCCCTAGCGGGCTACGAGCAGTACTTC.